Listed below are T cell receptor beta chains from one sample, sequenced in a study of blood T cell repertoires in COVID-19. Here immunoSEQ multiplex PCR was the method, and the copy in TCRdb shows in-frame clones only, minus some. The sample holds about 440,000 clones, 87% seen once. The sample comprised PBMCs or T cells enriched from blood (not recorded which). Every receptor here comes from a woman in her late teens or twenties with acute COVID-19. CDR3s include the opening cysteine and the closing phenylalanine or tryptophan. Fields, in order: clone size, D gene, V gene, J gene, CDR3 protein, CDR3 DNA. A D gene is named only where the DNA matches it firmly. Expanded clones get a size class; other rows say once, few or many, or leave the size out.

clone size: once; D gene: .; V gene: TRBV5-5; J gene: TRBJ1-5; CDR3 protein: CASSLTQEHGQPQHF; CDR3 DNA: TGTGCCAGCAGCTTGACACAGGAGCACGGCCAGCCCCAGCATTTT
clone size: .; D gene: .; V gene: TRBV5-4; J gene: TRBJ1-1; CDR3 protein: CASSLQGRGTEAFF; CDR3 DNA: TGTGCCAGCAGCTTACAGGGTCGAGGTACTGAAGCTTTCTTT
clone size: .; D gene: TRBD1; V gene: TRBV10-3; J gene: TRBJ2-5; CDR3 protein: CAISEGTGDRETQYF; CDR3 DNA: TGTGCCATCAGTGAAGGGACAGGGGATCGAGAGACCCAGTACTTC
clone size: few; D gene: TRBD1; V gene: TRBV5-1; J gene: TRBJ1-5; CDR3 protein: CASSLGGQTNQPQHF; CDR3 DNA: TGCGCCAGCAGCTTGGGGGGACAGACCAATCAGCCCCAGCATTTT
clone size: .; D gene: .; V gene: TRBV11-3; J gene: TRBJ2-5; CDR3 protein: CASSLGATDQETQYF; CDR3 DNA: TGTGCCAGCAGCTTAGGAGCAACAGACCAAGAGACCCAGTACTTC
clone size: .; D gene: TRBD1; V gene: TRBV5-6; J gene: TRBJ1-2; CDR3 protein: CASRRTGKASGGYTF; CDR3 DNA: TGTGCCAGCAGAAGGACAGGGAAAGCCTCGGGTGGCTACACCTTC
clone size: .; D gene: .; V gene: TRBV12-3/TRBV12-4; J gene: TRBJ2-7; CDR3 protein: CASSPTVSYEQYF; CDR3 DNA: TGTGCCAGCAGCCCGACAGTTTCCTACGAGCAGTACTTC
clone size: .; D gene: .; V gene: TRBV6-4; J gene: TRBJ2-3; CDR3 protein: CASGRHRTDTQYF; CDR3 DNA: TGTGCCAGCGGAAGACACCGCACAGATACGCAGTATTTT
clone size: .; D gene: .; V gene: TRBV21-1; J gene: TRBJ2-3; CDR3 protein: CASSKCLKETSGTDTQYF; CDR3 DNA: TGTGCCAGCAGCAAATGTTTGAAGGAGACTAGCGGCACAGATACGCAGTATTTT
clone size: .; D gene: TRBD2; V gene: TRBV7-9; J gene: TRBJ2-1; CDR3 protein: CASSLIYSGQDNEQFF; CDR3 DNA: TGTGCCAGCAGCTTAATATATAGCGGGCAAGACAATGAGCAGTTCTTC
clone size: .; D gene: .; V gene: TRBV7-2; J gene: TRBJ2-1; CDR3 protein: CASSSSGVEQFF; CDR3 DNA: TGTGCCAGCAGCTCCTCGGGGGTGGAGCAGTTCTTC
clone size: .; D gene: .; V gene: TRBV19; J gene: TRBJ2-3; CDR3 protein: CASSMGLARITDTQYF; CDR3 DNA: TGTGCCAGTAGTATGGGTTTAGCGCGAATCACAGATACGCAGTATTTT
clone size: .; D gene: TRBD1; V gene: TRBV5-1; J gene: TRBJ2-3; CDR3 protein: CASSLAPTGGEADTQYF; CDR3 DNA: TGCGCCAGCAGCTTGGCACCGACAGGGGGAGAAGCAGATACGCAGTATTTT
clone size: .; D gene: .; V gene: TRBV7-2; J gene: TRBJ1-6; CDR3 protein: CASSLVLDTNSPLHF; CDR3 DNA: TGTGCCAGCAGCTTAGTTCTGGACACCAATTCACCCCTCCACTTT
clone size: .; D gene: .; V gene: TRBV5-4; J gene: TRBJ2-1; CDR3 protein: CASSLAAGSSYNEQFF; CDR3 DNA: TGTGCCAGCAGCTTGGCGGCAGGGTCTTCCTACAATGAGCAGTTCTTC
clone size: .; D gene: .; V gene: TRBV6-5; J gene: TRBJ1-6; CDR3 protein: CASRPKGGRNSPLHF; CDR3 DNA: TGTGCCAGCAGACCCAAGGGAGGACGCAATTCACCCCTCCACTTT
clone size: .; D gene: TRBD2; V gene: TRBV4-3; J gene: TRBJ2-3; CDR3 protein: CASSQVSLAGSTDTQYF; CDR3 DNA: TGCGCCAGCAGCCAAGTTAGCCTAGCGGGAAGCACAGATACGCAGTATTTT
clone size: few; D gene: .; V gene: TRBV3-1/TRBV3-2; J gene: TRBJ1-2; CDR3 protein: CASSQEGSGAWGFYGYTF; CDR3 DNA: TGTGCCAGCAGCCAAGAGGGTTCGGGAGCTTGGGGGTTCTATGGCTACACCTTC
clone size: .; D gene: TRBD2; V gene: TRBV5-1; J gene: TRBJ2-3; CDR3 protein: CASSLSTSGGGDTQYF; CDR3 DNA: TGCGCCAGCAGCTTGTCGACTAGCGGGGGTGGAGATACGCAGTATTTT
clone size: .; D gene: TRBD1; V gene: TRBV27; J gene: TRBJ1-6; CDR3 protein: CASSRLQTGDNSPLHF; CDR3 DNA: TGTGCCAGCAGCAGACTCCAGACAGGGGATAATTCACCCCTCCACTTT
clone size: few; D gene: .; V gene: TRBV3-1/TRBV3-2; J gene: TRBJ1-4; CDR3 protein: CASSQRGAYEKLFF; CDR3 DNA: TGTGCCAGCAGCCAGAGAGGCGCGTACGAAAAACTGTTTTTT
clone size: .; D gene: .; V gene: TRBV7-9; J gene: TRBJ2-3; CDR3 protein: CASSSTGDTQYF; CDR3 DNA: TGTGCCAGCAGCTCGACGGGGGATACGCAGTATTTT
clone size: .; D gene: TRBD1; V gene: TRBV6-2/TRBV6-3; J gene: TRBJ1-5; CDR3 protein: CASSPDRGSFGNQPQHF; CDR3 DNA: TGTGCCAGCAGCCCCGACAGGGGTTCTTTCGGCAATCAGCCCCAGCATTTT
clone size: .; D gene: TRBD1; V gene: TRBV9; J gene: TRBJ2-2; CDR3 protein: CASSVGTGKGTGELFF; CDR3 DNA: TGTGCCAGCAGCGTAGGGACAGGGAAAGGCACCGGGGAGCTGTTTTTT
clone size: .; D gene: .; V gene: TRBV7-9; J gene: TRBJ2-7; CDR3 protein: CASSNTNEQYF; CDR3 DNA: TGTGCCAGCAGCAATACAAACGAGCAGTACTTC
clone size: .; D gene: TRBD1; V gene: TRBV19; J gene: TRBJ1-2; CDR3 protein: CASRPDRVKYGYTF; CDR3 DNA: TGTGCCAGTAGACCGGACAGGGTGAAATATGGCTACACCTTC
clone size: .; D gene: TRBD2; V gene: TRBV11-3; J gene: TRBJ2-1; CDR3 protein: CASSEGRSGGGNEQFF; CDR3 DNA: TGTGCCAGCAGCGAGGGTCGTAGCGGGGGGGGAAATGAGCAGTTCTTC
clone size: .; D gene: .; V gene: TRBV6-1; J gene: TRBJ1-3; CDR3 protein: CASSEFLSSGNTIYF; CDR3 DNA: TGTGCCAGCAGTGAATTTTTGAGCTCTGGAAACACCATATATTTT
clone size: .; D gene: .; V gene: TRBV7-2; J gene: TRBJ2-2; CDR3 protein: CASSLTRGSTGELFF; CDR3 DNA: TGTGCCAGCAGCTTAACGCGGGGATCGACCGGGGAGCTGTTTTTT
clone size: .; D gene: .; V gene: TRBV6-2/TRBV6-3; J gene: TRBJ1-1; CDR3 protein: CASSIRVTWGTEAFF; CDR3 DNA: TGTGCCAGCAGTATCAGGGTTACTTGGGGCACTGAAGCTTTCTTT
clone size: .; D gene: .; V gene: TRBV7-2; J gene: TRBJ1-1; CDR3 protein: CASSLGQMNTEAFF; CDR3 DNA: TGTGCCAGCAGCTTAGGACAGATGAACACTGAAGCTTTCTTT
clone size: .; D gene: .; V gene: TRBV19; J gene: TRBJ1-3; CDR3 protein: CASSKSRQTSGNTIYF; CDR3 DNA: TGTGCCAGTAGTAAATCAAGACAGACTTCTGGAAACACCATATATTTT
clone size: .; D gene: .; V gene: TRBV19; J gene: TRBJ1-2; CDR3 protein: CASHSNGYTF; CDR3 DNA: TGTGCCAGTCATTCCAATGGCTACACCTTC
clone size: once; D gene: .; V gene: TRBV7-3; J gene: TRBJ2-6; CDR3 protein: CASSFITGPSGANVLTF; CDR3 DNA: TGTGCCAGCAGCTTTATCACAGGGCCCTCTGGGGCCAACGTCCTGACTTTC
clone size: .; D gene: TRBD1; V gene: TRBV5-1; J gene: TRBJ1-1; CDR3 protein: CASSSGQGNTEAFF; CDR3 DNA: TGCGCCAGCAGCTCAGGACAGGGAAACACTGAAGCTTTCTTT
clone size: .; D gene: TRBD1; V gene: TRBV6-2/TRBV6-3; J gene: TRBJ1-2; CDR3 protein: CASSRSGTGSILGGYTF; CDR3 DNA: TGTGCCAGCAGTCGCTCCGGGACAGGGTCCATTTTGGGTGGCTACACCTTC
clone size: .; D gene: TRBD1; V gene: TRBV9; J gene: TRBJ1-2; CDR3 protein: CASSVGVKGTGNYGYTF; CDR3 DNA: TGTGCCAGCAGCGTAGGAGTCAAGGGGACAGGCAACTATGGCTACACCTTC
clone size: .; D gene: TRBD2; V gene: TRBV7-9; J gene: TRBJ2-3; CDR3 protein: CASSSGGVGTDTQYF; CDR3 DNA: TGTGCCAGCAGCTCTGGGGGGGTTGGGACAGATACGCAGTATTTT
clone size: .; D gene: TRBD1; V gene: TRBV5-8; J gene: TRBJ2-5; CDR3 protein: CASSSTDREETQYF; CDR3 DNA: TGTGCCAGCAGCTCGACGGACAGGGAAGAGACCCAGTACTTC
clone size: .; D gene: TRBD1; V gene: TRBV7-9; J gene: TRBJ1-4; CDR3 protein: CASSPGQGMSEKLFF; CDR3 DNA: TGTGCCAGCAGCCCGGGACAGGGAATGAGCGAAAAACTGTTTTTT
clone size: .; D gene: TRBD1; V gene: TRBV29-1; J gene: TRBJ2-1; CDR3 protein: CSVAPGQLSYNEQFF; CDR3 DNA: TGCAGCGTTGCCCCGGGACAGTTGTCCTACAATGAGCAGTTCTTC
clone size: .; D gene: TRBD1; V gene: TRBV30; J gene: TRBJ2-7; CDR3 protein: CAWSVRGGGTEQYF; CDR3 DNA: TGTGCCTGGAGTGTACGAGGGGGCGGAACCGAGCAGTACTTC
clone size: .; D gene: TRBD2; V gene: TRBV28; J gene: TRBJ2-1; CDR3 protein: CASSFLGDRISGGSHNEQFF; CDR3 DNA: TGTGCCAGCAGTTTTTTGGGGGACCGAATTAGCGGGGGGTCTCACAATGAGCAGTTCTTC
clone size: once; D gene: TRBD1; V gene: TRBV3-1/TRBV3-2; J gene: TRBJ2-6; CDR3 protein: CASSQDSYRGLSGANVLTF; CDR3 DNA: TGTGCCAGCAGCCAAGATAGCTACAGGGGGCTGTCCGGGGCCAACGTCCTGACTTTC
clone size: .; D gene: .; V gene: TRBV19; J gene: TRBJ1-2; CDR3 protein: CASSDDTGSAYGYTF; CDR3 DNA: TGTGCCAGTAGTGACGACACAGGGTCGGCGTATGGCTACACCTTC
clone size: .; D gene: TRBD2; V gene: TRBV2; J gene: TRBJ2-7; CDR3 protein: CASRGGSGRNYEQYF; CDR3 DNA: TGTGCCAGCAGAGGGGGTAGCGGGAGGAACTACGAGCAGTACTTC
clone size: .; D gene: .; V gene: TRBV3-1/TRBV3-2; J gene: TRBJ2-2; CDR3 protein: CASSQEGFTGELFF; CDR3 DNA: TGTGCCAGCAGCCAAGAGGGCTTCACCGGGGAGCTGTTTTTT
clone size: .; D gene: .; V gene: TRBV5-5; J gene: TRBJ1-1; CDR3 protein: CASSWGQSNEAFF; CDR3 DNA: TGTGCCAGCTCGTGGGGCCAGTCAAATGAAGCTTTCTTT